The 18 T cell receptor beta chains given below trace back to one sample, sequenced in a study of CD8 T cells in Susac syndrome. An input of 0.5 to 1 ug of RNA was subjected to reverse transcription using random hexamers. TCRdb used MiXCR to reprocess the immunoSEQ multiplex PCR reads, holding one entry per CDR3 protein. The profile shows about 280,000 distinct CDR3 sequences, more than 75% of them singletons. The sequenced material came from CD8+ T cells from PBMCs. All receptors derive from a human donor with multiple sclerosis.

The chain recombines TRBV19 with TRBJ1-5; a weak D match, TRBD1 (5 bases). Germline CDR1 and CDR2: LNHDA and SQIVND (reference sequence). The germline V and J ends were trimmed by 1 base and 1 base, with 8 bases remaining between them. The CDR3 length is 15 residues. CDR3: CASSIGGWSNQPQHF. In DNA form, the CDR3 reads TGTGCCAGTAGTATAGGGGGGTGGAGCAATCAGCCCCAGCATTTT.

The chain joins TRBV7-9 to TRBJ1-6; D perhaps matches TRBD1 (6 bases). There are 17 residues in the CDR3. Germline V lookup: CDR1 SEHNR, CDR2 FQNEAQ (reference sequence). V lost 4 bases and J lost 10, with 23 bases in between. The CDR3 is CASSSTSEQGTRSPLHF. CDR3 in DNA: TGTGCCAGCAGCTCAACGAGTGAACAGGGTACTAGGTCACCCCTCCACTTT.

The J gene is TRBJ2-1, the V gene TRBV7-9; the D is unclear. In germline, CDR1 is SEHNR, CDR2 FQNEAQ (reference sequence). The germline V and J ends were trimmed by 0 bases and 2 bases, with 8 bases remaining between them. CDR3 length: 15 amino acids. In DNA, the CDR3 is TGTGCCAGCAGCTTAGCCCCTACAACCTACAATGAGCAGTTCTTC. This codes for CASSLAPTTYNEQFF.

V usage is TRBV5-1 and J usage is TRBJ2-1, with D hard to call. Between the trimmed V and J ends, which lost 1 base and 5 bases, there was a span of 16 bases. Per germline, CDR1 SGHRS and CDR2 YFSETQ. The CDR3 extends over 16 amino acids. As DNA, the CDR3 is TGCGCCAGCAGCTTGAACGTCCCCAGAGAAAACAATGAGCAGTTCTTC. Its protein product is CASSLNVPRENNEQFF.

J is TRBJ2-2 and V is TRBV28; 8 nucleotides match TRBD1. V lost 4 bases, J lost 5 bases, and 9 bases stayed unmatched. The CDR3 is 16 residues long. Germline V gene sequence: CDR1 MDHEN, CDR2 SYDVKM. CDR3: CASSSPDRVGTGELFF. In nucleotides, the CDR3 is TGTGCCAGCAGTTCCCCGGACAGGGTAGGAACCGGGGAGCTGTTTTTT.

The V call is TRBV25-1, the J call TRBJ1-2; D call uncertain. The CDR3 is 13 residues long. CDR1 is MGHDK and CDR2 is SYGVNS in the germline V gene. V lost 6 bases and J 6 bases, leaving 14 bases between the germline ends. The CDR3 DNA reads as TGTGCCAGCAGCCACACTGGGTGGGATGGCTACACCTTC. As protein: CASSHTGWDGYTF.

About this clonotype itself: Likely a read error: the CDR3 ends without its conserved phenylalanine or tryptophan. The CDR3 loop is CASSIGLAGSYEQYL. In nucleotides, the CDR3 is TGTGCCAGTAGTATCGGACTAGCGGGCTCCTACGAGCAGTACCTC. This sequence joins TRBV19 and TRBJ2-7; 11 bases agree with TRBD2. Germline CDR1 and CDR2: LNHDA and SQIVND (reference sequence). The CDR3 runs 15 residues. After removal of 3 bases from V and 0 bases from J, the junction contained 1 base not matched to a gene.

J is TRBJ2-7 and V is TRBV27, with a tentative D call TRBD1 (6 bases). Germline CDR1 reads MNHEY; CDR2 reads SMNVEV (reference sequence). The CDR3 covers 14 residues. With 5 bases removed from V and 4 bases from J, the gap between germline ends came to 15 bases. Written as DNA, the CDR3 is TGTGCCAGCAGTACCAGACCGACAGGATACGAGCAGTACTTC. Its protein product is CASSTRPTGYEQYF.

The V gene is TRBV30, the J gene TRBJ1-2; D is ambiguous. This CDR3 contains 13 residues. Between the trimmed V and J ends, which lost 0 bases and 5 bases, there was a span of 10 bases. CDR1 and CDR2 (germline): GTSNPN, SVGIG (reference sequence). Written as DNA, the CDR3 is TGTGCCTGGAGTGTGAGCCCCGCATATGGCTACACCTTC. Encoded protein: CAWSVSPAYGYTF.

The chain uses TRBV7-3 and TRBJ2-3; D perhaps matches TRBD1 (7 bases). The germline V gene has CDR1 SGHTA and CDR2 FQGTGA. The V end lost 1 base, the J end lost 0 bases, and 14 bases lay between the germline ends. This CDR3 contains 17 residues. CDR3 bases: TGTGCCAGCAGCTTAAGGGGGGACAGCTATAGCACAGATACGCAGTATTTT. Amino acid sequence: CASSLRGDSYSTDTQYF. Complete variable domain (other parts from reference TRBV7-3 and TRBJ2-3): GAGVSQTPSNKVTEKGKYVELRCDPISGHTALYWYRQSLGQGPEFLIYFQGTGAADDSGLPNDRFFAVRPEGSVSTLKIQRTERGDSAVYLCASSLRGDSYSTDTQYFGPGTRLTVL.

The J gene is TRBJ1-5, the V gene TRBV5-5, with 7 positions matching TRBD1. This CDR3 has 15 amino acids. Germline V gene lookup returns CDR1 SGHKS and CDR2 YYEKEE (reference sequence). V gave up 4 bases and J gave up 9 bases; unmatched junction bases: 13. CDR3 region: CASSAGRGPSRPQHF. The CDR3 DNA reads TGTGCCAGCAGCGCGGGAAGGGGGCCTTCCCGGCCCCAGCATTTT.

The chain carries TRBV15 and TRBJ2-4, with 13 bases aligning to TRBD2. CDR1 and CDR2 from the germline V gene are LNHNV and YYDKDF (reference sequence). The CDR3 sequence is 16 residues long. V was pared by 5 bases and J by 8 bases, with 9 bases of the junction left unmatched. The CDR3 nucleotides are TGTGCCACCAGCGGAGGACTAGCGGGAGCCGGGGACATTCAGTACTTC. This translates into CATSGGLAGAGDIQYF.

CDR3 protein: CATSAREYNEQFF. The CDR3, as DNA: TGTGCCACCAGCGCCAGGGAGTACAATGAGCAGTTCTTC. The chain joins TRBV15 to TRBJ2-1; either TRBD1 or TRBD2 may supply D (5 bases each). V was cut by 5 bases and J by 4 bases, with 9 bases left in between. Germline CDR1 reads LNHNV; CDR2 reads YYDKDF (reference sequence). This CDR3 spans 13 amino acids.

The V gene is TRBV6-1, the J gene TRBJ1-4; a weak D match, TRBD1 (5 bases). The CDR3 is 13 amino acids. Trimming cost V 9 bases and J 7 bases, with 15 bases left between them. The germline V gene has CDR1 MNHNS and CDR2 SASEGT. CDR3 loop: CASRAGVGEKLFF. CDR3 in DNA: TGTGCCAGTCGAGCGGGGGTGGGTGAAAAACTGTTTTTT.

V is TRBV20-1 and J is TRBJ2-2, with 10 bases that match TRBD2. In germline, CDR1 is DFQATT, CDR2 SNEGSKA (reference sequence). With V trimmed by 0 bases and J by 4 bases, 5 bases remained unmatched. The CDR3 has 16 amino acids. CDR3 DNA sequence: TGCAGTGCTAGAGATATAGCGGGAGGCTTCACCGGGGAGCTGTTTTTT. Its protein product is CSARDIAGGFTGELFF.

In DNA, the CDR3 is TGTGCCAGCAGCTTAGGGGCAGGGGCTCAGCCCCAGCATTTT. It encodes CASSLGAGAQPQHF. J is TRBJ1-5 and V is TRBV7-9, with a tentative D call TRBD1 (6 bases). The ends were cut back, 1 base at V and 6 bases at J, with 10 bases in the middle. This CDR3 is 14 amino acids long. Germline loops: CDR1 SEHNR, CDR2 FQNEAQ (reference sequence).

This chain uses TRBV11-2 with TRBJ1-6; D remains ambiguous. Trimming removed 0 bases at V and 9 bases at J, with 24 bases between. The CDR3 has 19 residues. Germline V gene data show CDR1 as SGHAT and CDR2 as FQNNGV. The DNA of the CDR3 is TGTGCCAGCAGCTTAGATGAGCGGGTGGCTAGAAGGTCGGGTTCACCCCTCCACTTT. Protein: CASSLDERVARRSGSPLHF.

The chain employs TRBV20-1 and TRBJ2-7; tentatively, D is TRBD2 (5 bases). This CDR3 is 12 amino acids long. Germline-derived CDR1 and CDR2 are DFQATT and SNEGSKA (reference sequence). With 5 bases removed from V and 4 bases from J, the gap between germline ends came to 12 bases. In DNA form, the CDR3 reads TGCAGTGCTGAGGGCGCCTCTTACGAGCAGTACTTC. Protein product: CSAEGASYEQYF.